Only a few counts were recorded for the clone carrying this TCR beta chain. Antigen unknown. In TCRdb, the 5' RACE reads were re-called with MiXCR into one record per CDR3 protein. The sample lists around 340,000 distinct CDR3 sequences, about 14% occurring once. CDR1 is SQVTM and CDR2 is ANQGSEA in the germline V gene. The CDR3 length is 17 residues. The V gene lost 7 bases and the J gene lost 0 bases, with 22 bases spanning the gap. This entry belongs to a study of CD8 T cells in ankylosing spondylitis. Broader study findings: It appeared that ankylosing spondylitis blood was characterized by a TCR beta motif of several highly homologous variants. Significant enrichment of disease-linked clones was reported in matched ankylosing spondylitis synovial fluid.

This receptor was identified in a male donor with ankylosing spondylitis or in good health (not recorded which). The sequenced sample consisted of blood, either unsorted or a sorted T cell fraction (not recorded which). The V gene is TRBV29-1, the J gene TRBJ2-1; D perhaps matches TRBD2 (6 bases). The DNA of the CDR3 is TGCAGCGCTCCGGACTATAGGCCGGGTAGCTCCTACAATGAGCAGTTCTTC. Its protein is CSAPDYRPGSSYNEQFF.